What follows are 2 T cell receptor beta chains derived from one specimen sequenced in a study of cytomegalovirus exposure and HLA in healthy donors. PCR employed 60 Vbeta and 13 Jbeta primers. The method was immunoSEQ multiplex PCR; TCRdb's version includes in-frame clones alone and lacks a portion of them. The sample lists 150,000 to 200,000 clones; roughly 83% were seen once. The sequenced material came from PBMCs. The receptors derive from a woman aged 50 to 60 in good health and CMV-seronegative.

The chain links TRBV7-2 to TRBJ2-3; D may be TRBD1 (6 bases). Germline lookup yields CDR1 SGHTA and CDR2 FQGNSA. The V end lost 5 bases, the J end lost 3 bases, and 9 bases lay between the germline ends. The CDR3 is 13 amino acids. DNA for the CDR3: TGTGCCAGCAGCATGGGACAAACAGATACGCAGTATTTT. Residues: CASSMGQTDTQYF.

The J gene is TRBJ1-2, the V gene TRBV28; a possible D gene is TRBD1 (5 bases). The V and J ends lost 2 bases and 8 bases respectively, with 21 bases between them. The CDR3 spans 16 residues. Germline V gene data show CDR1 as MDHEN and CDR2 as SYDVKM. The CDR3 here is CASSLGGRRGGEGYTF. The CDR3 DNA is TGTGCCAGCAGTTTAGGAGGAAGGAGGGGAGGGGAAGGCTACACCTTC.